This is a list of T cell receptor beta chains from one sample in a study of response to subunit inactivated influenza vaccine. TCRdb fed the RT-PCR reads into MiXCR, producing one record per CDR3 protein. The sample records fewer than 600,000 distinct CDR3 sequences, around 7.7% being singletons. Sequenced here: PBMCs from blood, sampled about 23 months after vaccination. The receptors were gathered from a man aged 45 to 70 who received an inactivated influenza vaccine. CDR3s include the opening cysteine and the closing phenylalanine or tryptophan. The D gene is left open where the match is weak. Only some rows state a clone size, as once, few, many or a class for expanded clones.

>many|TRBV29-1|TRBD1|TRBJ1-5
TGCAGCGTTGAAGCTGACAGGGAGGATCAGCCCCAGCATTTT
CSVEADREDQPQHF
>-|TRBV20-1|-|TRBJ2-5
TGCAGTGCTAGAGATCTTAATAGCCAAGAGACCCAGTACTTC
CSARDLNSQETQYF
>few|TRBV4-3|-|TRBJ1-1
TGCGCCAGCAGCCAGGCCTTGCGGGCGAACACTGAAGCTTTCTTT
CASSQALRANTEAFF
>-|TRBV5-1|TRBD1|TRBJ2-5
TGCGCCAGCAGCCGAAATGGGGGACAGCAAGAGACCCAGTACTTC
CASSRNGGQQETQYF
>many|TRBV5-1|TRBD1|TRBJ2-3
TGCGCCAGCAGCTTGGAACAGGGGGTAACAGATACGCAGTATTTT
CASSLEQGVTDTQYF
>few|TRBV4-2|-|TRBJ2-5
TGTGCCAGCAGCCAAGATAGACGGGGGCCGGGGCAAGAGACCCAGTACTTC
CASSQDRRGPGQETQYF
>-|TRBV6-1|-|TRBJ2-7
TGTGCCAGCAGTGGGAGTCGTCCTAGGTACGAGCAGTACTTC
CASSGSRPRYEQYF
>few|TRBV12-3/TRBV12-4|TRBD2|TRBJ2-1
TGTGCCAGCAGTACCCAAGCGGGAGGGCGCTACAATGAGCAGTTCTTC
CASSTQAGGRYNEQFF
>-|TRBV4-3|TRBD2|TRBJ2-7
TGCGCCAGCAGCCAAGAGGTAGCGGGTTCCTACGAGCAGTACTTC
CASSQEVAGSYEQYF
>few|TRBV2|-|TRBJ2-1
TGTGCCAGCATGGAGGACACTGTATACAATGAGCAGTTCTTC
CASMEDTVYNEQFF
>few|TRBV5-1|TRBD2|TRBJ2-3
TGCGCCAGCAGCCCCCGTTCTAGCGGGAGCTTTCAAAGAGATACGCAGTATTTT
CASSPRSSGSFQRDTQYF
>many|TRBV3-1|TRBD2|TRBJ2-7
TGTGCCAGCAGCCAAGGGACTAGCGGGCCCTACGAGCAGTACTTC
CASSQGTSGPYEQYF
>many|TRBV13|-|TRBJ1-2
TGTGCCAGCAGCTCCACGGGACAAATCTATGGCTACACCTTC
CASSSTGQIYGYTF
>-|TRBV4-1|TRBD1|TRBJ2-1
TGCGCCAGCAGCCAAGATCCGGGACAGGCGTCCTACAATGAGCAGTTCTTC
CASSQDPGQASYNEQFF
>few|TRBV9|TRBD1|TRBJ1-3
TGTGCCAGCAGCGTCGGACAGGGCCAGACCTCTGGAAACACCATATATTTT
CASSVGQGQTSGNTIYF
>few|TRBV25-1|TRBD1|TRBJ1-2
TGTGCCAGCAGTGATAAGACGACAGGGGGCGTCTATGGCTACACCTTC
CASSDKTTGGVYGYTF
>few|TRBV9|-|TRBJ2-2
TGTGCCAGCACCCGAATCCACACCGGGGAGCTGTTTTTT
CASTRIHTGELFF
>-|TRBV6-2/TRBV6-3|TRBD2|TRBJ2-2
TGTGCCAGCACCTCCGGGACTATGAACACCGGGGAGCTGTTTTTT
CASTSGTMNTGELFF
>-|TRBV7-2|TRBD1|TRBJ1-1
TGTGCCAGCAGCTTAACCGGGACAGGGACCGGCACTGAAGCTTTCTTT
CASSLTGTGTGTEAFF
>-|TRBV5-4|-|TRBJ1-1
TGTGCCAGCAGCCGACAGACAGGTTGGGCGAACACTGAAGCTTTCTTT
CASSRQTGWANTEAFF
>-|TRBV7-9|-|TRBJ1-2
TGTGCCAGCAGCTTAACAGGAGGAGCAGGTGTTTATGGCTACACCTTC
CASSLTGGAGVYGYTF
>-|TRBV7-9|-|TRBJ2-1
TGTGCCAGCAGCTTAGCGCTGAACCTGGGGGAGCAGTTCTTC
CASSLALNLGEQFF
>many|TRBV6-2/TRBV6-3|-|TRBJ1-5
TGTGCCAGCGCGGGAAGAACCCAGCATTTT
CASAGRTQHF
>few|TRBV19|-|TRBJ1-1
TGTGCCAGTAGTGGTGGGCCAAAACAAAACACTGAAGCTTTCTTT
CASSGGPKQNTEAFF
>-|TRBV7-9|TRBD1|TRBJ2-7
TGTGCCAGCAGCGTGACAGGGGGCAACGCCTACGAGCAGTACTTC
CASSVTGGNAYEQYF
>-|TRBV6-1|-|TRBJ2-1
TGTGCCAGCAGTGAAGCGGGGTTGGTGGAGCAGTTCTTC
CASSEAGLVEQFF
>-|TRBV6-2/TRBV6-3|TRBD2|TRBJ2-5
TGTGCCAGCAGGGAAGGGTGGCGGGAGCAAGAGACCCAGTACTTC
CASREGWREQETQYF
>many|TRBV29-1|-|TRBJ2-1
TGCAGCGTTGAAGCCAGCTCCTACAATGAGCAGTTCTTC
CSVEASSYNEQFF
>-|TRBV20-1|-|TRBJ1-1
TGCAGTGCTAGAGATCAAACTTCCCGAGAAGCTTTCTTT
CSARDQTSREAFF
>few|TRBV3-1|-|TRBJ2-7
TGTGCCAGCAGCCAAGGGCGGGGCGATGTATACGAGCAGTACTTC
CASSQGRGDVYEQYF
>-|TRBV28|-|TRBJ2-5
TGTGCCAGCAGCAAACGGCAGCTAGGCCAAGAGACCCAGTACTTC
CASSKRQLGQETQYF
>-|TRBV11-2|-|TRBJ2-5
TGTGCCAGCAGCTATACTAGAGGCCCTCAGGAGACCCAGTACTTC
CASSYTRGPQETQYF
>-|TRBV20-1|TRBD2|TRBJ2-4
TGCAGCCCTAGAGGGGGGACTAGCTCCCTAAACATTCAGTACTTC
CSPRGGTSSLNIQYF
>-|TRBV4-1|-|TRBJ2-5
TGCGCCAGCAGCCTCGCGTGGGGCTTAGAGACCCAGTACTTC
CASSLAWGLETQYF
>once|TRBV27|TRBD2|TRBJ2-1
TGTGCCAGCAGTTGGGTAGCGGGGAGAGGATCCAATGAGCAGTTCTTC
CASSWVAGRGSNEQFF
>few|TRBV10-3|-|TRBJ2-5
TGTGCCATCAGAAAGGAGACAGAAGAGACCCAGTACTTC
CAIRKETEETQYF
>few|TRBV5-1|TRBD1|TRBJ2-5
TGCGCCAGCAGCTCCCCACAGGGGGCGCTTGAGACCCAGTACTTC
CASSSPQGALETQYF
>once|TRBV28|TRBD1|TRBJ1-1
TGTGCCAGCAGTTACCCACAGGGGGCCCTGAACACTGAAGCTTTCTTT
CASSYPQGALNTEAFF
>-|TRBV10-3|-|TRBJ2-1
TGTGCCATCAGTGAGTGGGGCTACAATGAGCAGTTCTTC
CAISEWGYNEQFF
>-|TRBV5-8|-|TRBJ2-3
TGTGCCAGCAGCTTGCCAACGGATTACACAGATACGCAGTATTTT
CASSLPTDYTDTQYF
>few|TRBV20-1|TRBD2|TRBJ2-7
TGCAGTGCTAGACGGGAAGCGGGACCCTCCTACGAGCAGTACTTC
CSARREAGPSYEQYF
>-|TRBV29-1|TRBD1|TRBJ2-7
TGCAGCGCGACAGGGGGCGCGAACTACGAGCAGTACTTC
CSATGGANYEQYF
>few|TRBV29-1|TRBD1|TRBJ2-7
TGCAGCGTTACTAGGACAGGGGACGAGCAGTACTTC
CSVTRTGDEQYF
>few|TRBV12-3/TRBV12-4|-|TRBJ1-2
TGTGCCAGCAGTTTTGGTCTTCGCAGCAACTATGGCTACACCTTC
CASSFGLRSNYGYTF
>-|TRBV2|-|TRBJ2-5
TGTGCCAGCAGAACAAGCCCCCAAGAGACCCAGTACTTC
CASRTSPQETQYF
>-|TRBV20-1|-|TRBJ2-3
TGCAGTGCTAGAGATCCGGGGAACACAGATACGCAGTATTTT
CSARDPGNTDTQYF
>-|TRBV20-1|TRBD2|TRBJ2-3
TGCAGTGCTAGCGCCTCGGGGGGACGCACAGATACGCAGTATTTT
CSASASGGRTDTQYF
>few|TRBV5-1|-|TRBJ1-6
TGCGCCAGCAGTTCAGGAAATAATTCACCCCTCCACTTT
CASSSGNNSPLHF
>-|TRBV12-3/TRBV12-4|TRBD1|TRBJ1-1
TGTGCCAGCAGCTGGACAGGGGGAAACACTGAAGCTTTCTTT
CASSWTGGNTEAFF
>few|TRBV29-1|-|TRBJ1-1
TGCAGCGTCCGGGGGAACACTGAAGCTTTCTTT
CSVRGNTEAFF
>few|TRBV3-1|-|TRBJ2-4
TGTGCCAGCAGCCAATACTTGTGGGACATTCAGTACTTC
CASSQYLWDIQYF